The entry that follows covers one TCR beta chain sequence. Its antigen is not known. With 1 base removed from V and 8 bases from J, the gap between germline ends came to 8 bases. The germline gives CDR1 SNHLY, CDR2 FYNNEI. This CDR3 spans 12 amino acids. The sample's treatment: roughly 19 received Ad26.COV2.S at low or high dose, single or two shots; roughly five received placebo; per-sample allocation not given. The samples were gathered on day 63 after the first injection of vaccine or placebo. The donor's status was that of an adult aged 18-55 years in Boston. This specimen belongs to a study of Ad26.COV2.S vaccination and SARS-CoV-2 variants. The wider study: Donor was in the COV1001 Ad26.COV2.S trial arm.

The data were produced by immunoSEQ multiplex PCR, yet TCRdb's version contains in-frame clones alone and is incomplete. Seen here are approximately 460,000 clones, about nine tenths observed once, and the top ten hold over 1.5%. Points from the study as a whole: Reportedly, after vaccination the spike-specific CD8+ and CD4+ T cell responses displayed substantial breadth. Among vaccine recipients, spike-specific TCR breadth exceeded that of placebo recipients.

The rearrangement joins TRBV2 to TRBJ1-2; D not certain. The clonotype was recovered from a person aged 18-65 years who received the Ad26.COV2.S COVID-19 vaccine or a placebo. The sample in question was peripheral blood, obtained in a trial of Ad26.COV2.S vaccine versus placebo. CDR3 bases: TGTGCCAGCAGTGAAGAGGCTAGGGGCTACACCTTC. This codes for CASSEEARGYTF.